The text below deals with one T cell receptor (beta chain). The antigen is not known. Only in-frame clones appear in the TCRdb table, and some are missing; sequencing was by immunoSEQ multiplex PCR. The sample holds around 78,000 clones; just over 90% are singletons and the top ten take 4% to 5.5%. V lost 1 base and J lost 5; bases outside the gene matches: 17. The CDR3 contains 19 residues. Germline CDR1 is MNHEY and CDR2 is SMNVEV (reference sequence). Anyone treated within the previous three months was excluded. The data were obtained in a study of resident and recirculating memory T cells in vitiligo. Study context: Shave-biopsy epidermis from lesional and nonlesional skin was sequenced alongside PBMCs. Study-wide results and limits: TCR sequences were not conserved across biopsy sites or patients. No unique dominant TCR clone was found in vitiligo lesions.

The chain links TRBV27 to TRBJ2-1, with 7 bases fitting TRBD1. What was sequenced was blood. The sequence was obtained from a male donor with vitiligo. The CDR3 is CASSLWARQGGGPDNEQFF. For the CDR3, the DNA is TGTGCCAGCAGTTTATGGGCCCGACAGGGCGGTGGCCCCGACAATGAGCAGTTCTTC.